Listed below are T cell receptor beta chains from one sample, sequenced in a study of blood T cell repertoires in COVID-19. Clones were sequenced by immunoSEQ multiplex PCR, and TCRdb holds only the in-frame ones, with some missing. The sample lists about 220,000 clones; about 83% were seen once. Input material: peripheral blood. The receptors were sampled from a woman aged 50 to 65 with acute or convalescent COVID-19. Both conserved end residues are part of each CDR3. The D gene is left open where the match is weak. Expanded clones get a size class; other rows say once, few or many, or leave the size out.

TRBJ2-1,few,TRBV6-5,.,TGTGCCAGCGAGGCAGGGTACAATGAGCAGTTCTTC,CASEAGYNEQFF
TRBJ2-7,once,TRBV5-1,TRBD1,TGCGCCAGCGCGCCCGGGACAGGGATCGACGAGCAGTACTTC,CASAPGTGIDEQYF
TRBJ2-1,.,TRBV28,.,TGTGCCAGCAGTCACAGGGTCCAGGAGCAGTTCTTC,CASSHRVQEQFF
TRBJ1-1,.,TRBV27,.,TGTGCCAGCAGTTCTTGGGGGCGACAGGACATGAACACTGAAGCTTTCTTT,CASSSWGRQDMNTEAFF
TRBJ2-5,.,TRBV12-5,TRBD2,TGTGCTAGTGTTCGGACTAGCGGGAGCAGTCCCATCGTAGAGACCCAGTACTTC,CASVRTSGSSPIVETQYF
TRBJ2-3,.,TRBV29-1,.,TGCAGCGCCGAAGGGGATTTCACAGATACGCAGTATTTT,CSAEGDFTDTQYF
TRBJ2-5,.,TRBV29-1,TRBD1,TGCAGCGGTTCACAGGGGGCCGAGACCCAGTACTTC,CSGSQGAETQYF
TRBJ2-3,.,TRBV19,.,TGTGCCAGTAGTACACCCCGACCCGCGCGGGATACGCAGTATTTT,CASSTPRPARDTQYF
TRBJ2-7,.,TRBV30,.,TGTGCCTGGAGTGTATTCAATTGGGCCCTACCGTACGAGCAGTACTTC,CAWSVFNWALPYEQYF
TRBJ1-4,.,TRBV25-1,.,TGTGCCAGCAGTGGGGGCTGGGCAACAGCAACTAATGAAAAACTGTTTTTT,CASSGGWATATNEKLFF
TRBJ2-2,.,TRBV10-1,TRBD1,TGCGCCAGCAGTCGGGACAGGGTTTTTTCTGGGACCGGGGAGCTGTTTTTT,CASSRDRVFSGTGELFF
TRBJ1-2,.,TRBV3-1/TRBV3-2,.,TGTGCCAGCAGTCACAGCCCAGGGGCTAACTATGGCTACACCTTC,CASSHSPGANYGYTF
TRBJ1-5,.,TRBV30,.,TGTGCCTGGAGTAAAAAGGGGGACACCAATCAGCCCCAGCATTTT,CAWSKKGDTNQPQHF
TRBJ1-1,.,TRBV27,TRBD1,TGTGCCAGCAGTTTGGGGACAGTCCACACCACTGAAGCTTTCTTT,CASSLGTVHTTEAFF
TRBJ2-5,.,TRBV20-1,TRBD2,TGCAGTGCTAGTCGGTGGCTAGCGGAGAAAGAGACCCAGTACTTC,CSASRWLAEKETQYF
TRBJ2-2,few,TRBV5-1,.,TGCGCCAGCAGCTTGGACAGGTGGGACACCGGGGAGCTGTTTTTT,CASSLDRWDTGELFF
TRBJ1-5,.,TRBV28,TRBD1,TGTGCCAGCAGTTTCACGGGGACAGGGGGGAATCAGCCCCAGCATTTT,CASSFTGTGGNQPQHF
TRBJ2-3,.,TRBV7-2,TRBD2,TGTGCCAGCAGCTTAGTAGCGGGACTACCAGATACGCAGTATTTT,CASSLVAGLPDTQYF